One and the same sample provided the 31 T cell receptor beta chains below, sequenced in a study of response to subunit inactivated influenza vaccine. TCRdb redid the calling of the RT-PCR reads with MiXCR, one entry per CDR3 protein. The repertoire has under 750,000 distinct CDR3 sequences, around 11% of them found once; the top ten carry roughly 10%. The sample in question was PBMCs from blood, obtained on the day of vaccination. All receptors come from a man aged 45 to 65 who received an inactivated influenza vaccine.

The table lists this clonotype with many counts. The rearrangement links TRBV12-3 or TRBV12-4 to TRBJ2-2; D is ambiguous. V lost 3 bases, J lost 5 bases, and 13 bases lay in between. The CDR3 runs 15 residues. The CDR3 loop is CASSFGRSGTGELFF. The CDR3 DNA reads TGTGCCAGCAGTTTTGGGCGGAGTGGAACCGGGGAGCTGTTTTTT.

The chain joins TRBV10-3 to TRBJ2-3; D is uncertain. Germline values: CDR1 ENHRY, CDR2 SYGVKD. This CDR3 spans 14 amino acids. Trimming took off 2 bases at V and 0 bases at J, with 6 bases between the two ends. In nucleotides, the CDR3 is TGTGCCATCAGTGAGCAGACTAGCACAGATACGCAGTATTTT. Translated: CAISEQTSTDTQYF.

This clonotype has a handful of counts. The J gene is TRBJ2-3, the V gene TRBV5-8; D is ambiguous. Per germline, CDR1 SGHTS and CDR2 YDEGEE. V gave up 2 bases and J gave up 6 bases, with 13 bases separating them. CDR3 length: 14 amino acids. The CDR3 region is CASSFPSQADTQYF. CDR3 nucleotides: TGTGCCAGCAGCTTTCCCTCGCAAGCGGATACGCAGTATTTT.

Only a few counts were recorded for this clonotype. The chain uses TRBV5-1 and TRBJ2-7; TRBD2 matches at 7 bases. This CDR3 comprises 16 residues. J was trimmed by 3 bases and V by 0 bases; bases with no gene match: 9. Per the germline V gene, CDR1 is SGHRS and CDR2 is YFSETQ. This chain's CDR3 is CASSLGAAGEGYEQYF. CDR3 coding DNA: TGCGCCAGCAGCTTGGGGGCGGCGGGAGAAGGCTACGAGCAGTACTTC.

This rearrangement joins TRBV6-5 to TRBJ2-1, with a weak D call TRBD1 (6 bases). The CDR3 runs 16 residues. Trimming stripped 2 bases from V and 3 bases from J, with 14 bases between. Germline V CDR1 and CDR2: MNHEY, SVGAGI. CDR3 sequence: CASSYTGTAGYNEQFF. The DNA for the CDR3 is TGTGCCAGCAGTTACACAGGGACGGCTGGCTACAATGAGCAGTTCTTC.

The V call is TRBV7-2, the J call TRBJ2-3; TRBD1 agrees at 9 bases. V dropped 3 bases and J dropped 3; count of bases not matched to a gene: 4. Germline lookup yields CDR1 SGHTA and CDR2 FQGNSA. The CDR3 contains 15 residues. CDR3 nucleotide sequence: TGTGCCAGCAGCTTCGGACAGGGGTATACAGATACGCAGTATTTT. This codes for CASSFGQGYTDTQYF.

This clonotype was picked up many times. This chain connects TRBV4-3 to TRBJ1-3, with TRBD1 as a possible D gene (6 bases). This CDR3 has 17 amino acids. Trimming stripped 1 base from V and 4 bases from J, with 17 bases between. The germline gives CDR1 LGHNA, CDR2 YSLEER. This chain's CDR3 is CASSQAIPGAAGNTIYF. CDR3 DNA: TGCGCCAGCAGCCAAGCAATTCCAGGGGCGGCGGGAAACACCATATATTTT.

This clonotype has ten or more counts. For the CDR3, the DNA is TGTGCCAGCAGCTCTACTAGTCCTGGTGAGCAGTTCTTC. Protein sequence: CASSSTSPGEQFF. The chain is built from TRBV11-1 and TRBJ2-1; D is perhaps TRBD2 (5 bases). Per the germline V gene, CDR1 is SGHAT and CDR2 is FQDESV (reference sequence). V lost 4 bases and J lost 9, with 13 bases in between. The CDR3 runs 13 residues.

This clonotype was picked up a small number of times. V usage is TRBV29-1 and J usage is TRBJ2-3, with 9 bases lining up with TRBD2. CDR3 length: 14 residues. Germline V gene data show CDR1 as SQVTM and CDR2 as ANQGSEA. J lost 4 bases, V lost 4 bases, and 6 bases had no gene match. The chain's CDR3 is CSVVWREGADTQYF. In nucleotides, the CDR3 is TGCAGCGTTGTCTGGCGGGAGGGCGCAGATACGCAGTATTTT.

The chain carries TRBV12-3 or TRBV12-4 and TRBJ2-3; D might be TRBD1 (5 bases). The CDR3 is 16 residues long. V was cut by 5 bases and J by 4 bases, with 19 bases left in between. DNA for the CDR3: TGTGCCAGCAGTCAGGGCTCTAACACGCCTTCAGATACGCAGTATTTT. Encoded protein: CASSQGSNTPSDTQYF.

This clonotype has a handful of counts. V gene TRBV7-2 combines with J gene TRBJ1-1; no clear D. The CDR3 has 12 amino acids. Germline V gene data show CDR1 as SGHTA and CDR2 as FQGNSA. Between the trimmed V and J ends, which lost 5 bases and 6 bases, there was a span of 10 bases. CDR3 bases: TGTGCCAGCAGCGCTCAGTATCCTGAAGCTTTCTTT. Encoded protein: CASSAQYPEAFF.

This sequence joins TRBV11-2 and TRBJ2-1, with 9 bases that match TRBD2. After removal of 5 bases from V and 3 bases from J, the junction contained 11 bases not matched to a gene. The germline V gene encodes CDR1 SGHAT and CDR2 FQNNGV. The CDR3 length is 17 residues. The CDR3 nucleotides read TGTGCCAGCAGCCTCCGTGGACTAGCGACCCTCTACAATGAGCAGTTCTTC. Its protein product is CASSLRGLATLYNEQFF.

This clonotype came up a few times. The J gene is TRBJ2-1, the V gene TRBV10-3; D is possibly TRBD1 (6 bases). The length of the CDR3 is 14 residues. From germline, CDR1 is ENHRY and CDR2 SYGVKD. Trimming cost V 0 bases and J 4 bases, with 7 bases left between them. The CDR3 sequence: CAISESTGYNEQFF. In nucleotides, the CDR3 is TGTGCCATCAGTGAGTCTACAGGGTACAATGAGCAGTTCTTC.

In nucleotides, the CDR3 is TGTGCCAGCAGCCAAGATACAGTTTGGGGCGGGCCTTACAATGAGCAGTTCTTC. Encoded protein: CASSQDTVWGGPYNEQFF. V and J are TRBV14 and TRBJ2-1; D could derive from TRBD1 or TRBD2 (5 bases each). This CDR3 has 18 amino acids. Germline CDR1 and CDR2: SGHDN and FVKESK. V was pared by 0 bases and J by 4 bases, with 19 bases between.

In its sample, this clonotype was seen a few times. V and J are TRBV28 and TRBJ1-2; perhaps TRBD1 as D (5 bases). Trimming removed 5 bases from V and 4 bases from J, with 20 bases in between. This CDR3 spans 16 amino acids. The germline V gene encodes CDR1 MDHEN and CDR2 SYDVKM. The CDR3 bases are TGTGCCAGCAGTCTTCTCAAGGGCCCCGGGACCTATGGCTACACCTTC. Protein: CASSLLKGPGTYGYTF.

The chain uses TRBV12-3 or TRBV12-4 and TRBJ1-2; D call uncertain. The CDR3 totals 11 residues. V was trimmed by 4 bases and J by 8 bases, leaving 8 bases between them. CDR3: CASSSTGGYTF. As DNA, the CDR3 is TGTGCCAGCAGTTCGACGGGCGGCTACACCTTC.

This clonotype was seen many times. This chain joins TRBV6-1 and TRBJ1-4; possible D gene TRBD1, 6 bases. The CDR3 has 15 amino acids. The V and J ends lost 6 bases and 6 bases respectively, with 17 bases between them. Germline V CDR1 and CDR2: MNHNS, SASEGT. CDR3 protein: CASSPWEQGDEKLFF. DNA for the CDR3: TGTGCCAGCAGCCCCTGGGAACAGGGTGATGAAAAACTGTTTTTT.

CDR3 coding DNA: TGTGCCACCAGAGAGTCCGGGAACCAAGAGACCCAGTACTTC. Its translation is CATRESGNQETQYF. V gene TRBV15 combines with J gene TRBJ2-5, with D possibly TRBD2 on 5 matching bases. This CDR3 has 14 residues. Between the trimmed V and J ends, which lost 6 bases and 0 bases, there was a span of 11 bases. The germline gives CDR1 LNHNV, CDR2 YYDKDF (reference sequence).

This clonotype was observed a handful of times. This chain links TRBV20-1 with TRBJ2-1; 8 bases are a match to TRBD2. The J segment lost 4 bases and the V segment lost 3 bases, leaving 2 bases of the junction unmatched. Germline values: CDR1 DFQATT, CDR2 SNEGSKA (reference sequence). This CDR3 is built from 13 residues. The CDR3 sequence is CSASGGVYNEQFF. The DNA of the CDR3 is TGCAGTGCTAGCGGGGGGGTTTACAATGAGCAGTTCTTC.

The chain couples TRBV27 to TRBJ2-5; 13 bases are shared with TRBD2. Germline CDR1 reads MNHEY; CDR2 reads SMNVEV (reference sequence). CDR3 length: 16 amino acids. V shed 6 bases, J shed 2 bases, and the junction held 6 bases outside the gene matches. The CDR3 nucleotides are TGTGCCAGCAGACGGACTAGCGGGAGTTGGCAAGAGACCCAGTACTTC. It is translated as CASRRTSGSWQETQYF.

This clonotype has just a few counts. The chain combines TRBV2 with TRBJ1-1, with D uncertain. CDR3 length: 11 residues. Germline CDR1 and CDR2: SNHLY and FYNNEI. The V end was cut by 7 bases, the J end by 3 bases, with 6 bases between. CDR3 residues: CASKSYTEAFF. In DNA form, the CDR3 reads TGTGCCAGCAAGTCCTACACTGAAGCTTTCTTT. Based on the CDR3 plus reference TRBV2 and TRBJ1-1, the full variable domain is EPEVTQTPSHQVTQMGQEVILRCVPISNHLYFYWYRQILGQKVEFLVSFYNNEISEKSEIFDDQFSVERPDGSNFTLKIRSTKLEDSAMYFCASKSYTEAFFGQGTRLTVV.

This clonotype was seen a handful of times. The rearrangement uses TRBV3-1 and TRBJ2-1, with TRBD1 matching over 8 bases. J gave up 5 bases and V 7 bases, and 10 bases lay outside the gene matches. This CDR3 is built from 15 residues. CDR1 and CDR2 (germline): LGHDT, YNNKEL (reference sequence). CDR3 sequence (DNA): TGTGCCAGCATCAACTCGGGGACAGGTCACAATGAGCAGTTCTTC. Its protein is CASINSGTGHNEQFF.

This sequence joins TRBV5-8 and TRBJ2-6; D might be TRBD2 (6 bases). Trimming cost V 0 bases and J 0 bases, with 10 bases left between them. Germline V gene lookup returns CDR1 SGHTS and CDR2 YDEGEE. The CDR3 loop spans 17 amino acids. The DNA for the CDR3 is TGTGCCAGCAGCTTGGTGGGACTGAACTCTGGGGCCAACGTCCTGACTTTC. It translates to CASSLVGLNSGANVLTF.

The DNA for the CDR3 is TGCGCCAGCAGCAAGGCCCGGAGCGCTGAGAAGGAGTCCTACGAGCAGTACTTC. Encoded protein: CASSKARSAEKESYEQYF. The V and J genes are TRBV5-1 and TRBJ2-7; D not certain. Germline CDR1 reads SGHRS; CDR2 reads YFSETQ. Trimming removed 4 bases at V and 1 base at J, with 24 bases between. CDR3 size: 18 residues.

In its sample, this clonotype was seen many times. The V and J genes are TRBV3-1 and TRBJ2-2; possibly TRBD1 for D (5 bases). CDR3 length equals 18 residues. Germline values: CDR1 LGHDT, CDR2 YNNKEL (reference sequence). Trimming stripped 0 bases from V and 1 base from J, with 15 bases between. CDR3 DNA sequence: TGTGCCAGCAGCCAAGATACCCTGACAGCCTGGAACACCGGGGAGCTGTTTTTT. Protein: CASSQDTLTAWNTGELFF.

This clonotype was observed many times. This chain connects TRBV27 to TRBJ1-1, with D unresolved. There are 14 residues in the CDR3. Looked up from germline, CDR1 is MNHEY and CDR2 is SMNVEV (reference sequence). V lost 0 bases and J lost 0, with 5 bases in between. The CDR3 region has the DNA TGTGCCAGCAGTTTATCTATTCTGAACACTGAAGCTTTCTTT. It codes for CASSLSILNTEAFF.

There are a few counts of this clonotype. This chain links TRBV29-1 with TRBJ1-5; D remains unclear. Deletions cut 4 bases from V and 0 bases from J, with 16 bases between. The length of the CDR3 is 16 residues. Germline-derived CDR1 and CDR2 are SQVTM and ANQGSEA. CDR3 DNA sequence: TGCAGCGTTGTGGTTGGAGAGCATGATAGCAATCAGCCCCAGCATTTT. Encoded protein: CSVVVGEHDSNQPQHF.

This clonotype was recorded a few times. The V and J genes are TRBV12-3 or TRBV12-4 and TRBJ1-4, with D possibly being TRBD1 (6 bases). The ends were cut back, 3 bases at V and 7 bases at J, with 12 bases in the middle. The CDR3 consists of 14 residues. The CDR3 region is CASSFRGAGEKLFF. The CDR3, as DNA: TGTGCCAGCAGTTTCCGGGGGGCGGGTGAAAAACTGTTTTTT.

Ten or more counts support this clonotype. The chain recombines TRBV29-1 with TRBJ2-1; D is uncertain. The CDR3 is 12 residues long. The germline gives CDR1 SQVTM, CDR2 ANQGSEA. Trimming took off 3 bases at V and 8 bases at J, with 11 bases between the two ends. The CDR3 is CSVEWPVDEQFF. DNA of the CDR3: TGCAGCGTTGAGTGGCCAGTCGATGAGCAGTTCTTC.

In regard to this clonotype: The junction does not match germline at one end; this may be a read error. The gene calls are TRBV7-9 and TRBJ2-1; TRBD1 matches at 10 bases. In germline, CDR1 is SEHNR, CDR2 FQNEAQ (reference sequence). This CDR3 is built from 15 residues. The CDR3 here is CGSRTGTGAYNEQFF. In DNA, the CDR3 is TGTGGCAGCAGAACCGGGACAGGGGCCTACAATGAGCAGTTCTTC.

This clonotype was found a few times. The V gene is TRBV9, the J gene TRBJ2-1; TRBD2 is a possible D gene (6 bases). Trimming pared 0 bases from V and 5 bases from J, leaving 21 bases between. This CDR3 spans 18 amino acids. Germline lookup yields CDR1 SGDLS and CDR2 YYNGEE. CDR3 in amino acids: CASSVGFGGIGGDNEQFF. The CDR3 DNA is TGTGCCAGCAGCGTAGGGTTCGGAGGGATCGGAGGGGACAATGAGCAGTTCTTC.